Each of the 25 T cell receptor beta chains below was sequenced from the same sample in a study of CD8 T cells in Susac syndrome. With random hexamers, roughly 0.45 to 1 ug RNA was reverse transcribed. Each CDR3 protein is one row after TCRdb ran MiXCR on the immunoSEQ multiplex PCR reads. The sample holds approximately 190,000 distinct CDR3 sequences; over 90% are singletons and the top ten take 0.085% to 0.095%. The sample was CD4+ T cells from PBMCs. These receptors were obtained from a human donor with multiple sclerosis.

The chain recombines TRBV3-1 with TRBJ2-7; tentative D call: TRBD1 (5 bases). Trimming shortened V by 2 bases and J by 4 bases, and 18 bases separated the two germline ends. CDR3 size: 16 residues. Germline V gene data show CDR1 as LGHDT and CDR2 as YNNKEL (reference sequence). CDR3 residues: CASSQRRFGPGYEQYF. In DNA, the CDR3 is TGTGCCAGCAGCCAACGTCGGTTTGGGCCAGGGTACGAGCAGTACTTC.

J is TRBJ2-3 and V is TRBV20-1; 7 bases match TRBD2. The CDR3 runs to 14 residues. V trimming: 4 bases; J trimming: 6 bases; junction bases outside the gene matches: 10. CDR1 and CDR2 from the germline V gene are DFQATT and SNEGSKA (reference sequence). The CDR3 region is CSAKTSRNDDTQYF. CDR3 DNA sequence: TGCAGTGCTAAGACTAGCCGAAACGACGATACGCAGTATTTT.

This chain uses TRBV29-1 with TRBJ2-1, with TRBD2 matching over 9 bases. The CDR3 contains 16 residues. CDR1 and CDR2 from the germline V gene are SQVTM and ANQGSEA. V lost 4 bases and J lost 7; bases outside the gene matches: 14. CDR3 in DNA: TGCAGCGTTGTGTCCGCGTTTAGCGGGAGTCAGAATGAGCAGTTCTTC. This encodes CSVVSAFSGSQNEQFF.

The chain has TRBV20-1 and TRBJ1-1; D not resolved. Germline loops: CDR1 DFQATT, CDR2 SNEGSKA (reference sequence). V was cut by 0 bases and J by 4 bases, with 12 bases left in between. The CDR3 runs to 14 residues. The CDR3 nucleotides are TGCAGTGCTAGAGATCTCAGCGGGAGCACTGAAGCTTTCTTT. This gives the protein CSARDLSGSTEAFF.

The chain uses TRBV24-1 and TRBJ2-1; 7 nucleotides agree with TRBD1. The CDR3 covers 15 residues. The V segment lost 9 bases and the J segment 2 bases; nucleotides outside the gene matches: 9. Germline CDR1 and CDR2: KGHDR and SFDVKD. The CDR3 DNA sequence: TGTGCCACCGGACCGGGGACAGCGCCCTACAATGAGCAGTTCTTC. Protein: CATGPGTAPYNEQFF.

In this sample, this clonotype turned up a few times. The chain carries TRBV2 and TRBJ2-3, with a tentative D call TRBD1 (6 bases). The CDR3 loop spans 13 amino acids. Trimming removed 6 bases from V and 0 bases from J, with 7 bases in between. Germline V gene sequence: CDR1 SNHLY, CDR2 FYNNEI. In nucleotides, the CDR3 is TGTGCCAGCAGGAGGGGGAGCACAGATACGCAGTATTTT. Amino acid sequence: CASRRGSTDTQYF.

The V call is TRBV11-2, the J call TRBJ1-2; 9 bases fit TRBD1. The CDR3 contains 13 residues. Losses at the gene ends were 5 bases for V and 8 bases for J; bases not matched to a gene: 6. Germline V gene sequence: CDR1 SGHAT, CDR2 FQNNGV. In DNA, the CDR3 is TGTGCCAGCAGCGCCGGACAGGGGTTAGGCTACACCTTC. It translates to CASSAGQGLGYTF. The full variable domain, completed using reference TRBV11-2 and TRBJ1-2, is EAGVAQSPRYKIIEKRQSVAFWCNPISGHATLYWYQQILGQGPKLLIQFQNNGVVDDSQLPKDRFSAERLKGVDSTLKIQPAKLEDSAVYLCASSAGQGLGYTFGSGTRLTVV.

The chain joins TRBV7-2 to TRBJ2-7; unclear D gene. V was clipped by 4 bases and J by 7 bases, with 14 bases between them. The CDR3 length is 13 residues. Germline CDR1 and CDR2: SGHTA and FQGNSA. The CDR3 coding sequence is TGTGCCAGCAGCTGGGCCCAAAGAAGGGAGCAGTACTTC. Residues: CASSWAQRREQYF.

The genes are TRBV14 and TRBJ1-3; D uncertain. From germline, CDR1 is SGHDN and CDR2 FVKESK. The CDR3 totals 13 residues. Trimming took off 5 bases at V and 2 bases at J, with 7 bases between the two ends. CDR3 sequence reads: CASSKAAGNTIYF. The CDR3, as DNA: TGTGCCAGCAGCAAGGCCGCTGGAAACACCATATATTTT.

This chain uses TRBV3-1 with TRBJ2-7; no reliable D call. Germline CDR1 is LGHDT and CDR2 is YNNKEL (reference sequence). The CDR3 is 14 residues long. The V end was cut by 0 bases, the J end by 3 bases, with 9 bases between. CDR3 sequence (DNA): TGTGCCAGCAGCCAAGATCGGCGGTTCTACGAGCAGTACTTC. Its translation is CASSQDRRFYEQYF.

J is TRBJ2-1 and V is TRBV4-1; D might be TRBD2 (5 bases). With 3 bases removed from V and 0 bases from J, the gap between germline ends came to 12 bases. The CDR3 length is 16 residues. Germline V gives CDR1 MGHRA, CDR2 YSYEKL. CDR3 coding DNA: TGCGCCAGCAGCCAGGGAAGGAGCGGCTCCTACAATGAGCAGTTCTTC. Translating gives CASSQGRSGSYNEQFF.

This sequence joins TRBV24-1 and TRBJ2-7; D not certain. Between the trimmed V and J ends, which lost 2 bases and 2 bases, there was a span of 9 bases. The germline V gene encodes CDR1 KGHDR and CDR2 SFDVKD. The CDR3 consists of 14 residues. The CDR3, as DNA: TGTGCCACCAGTGATTCAGACGTAGCCTACGAGCAGTACTTC. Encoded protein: CATSDSDVAYEQYF.

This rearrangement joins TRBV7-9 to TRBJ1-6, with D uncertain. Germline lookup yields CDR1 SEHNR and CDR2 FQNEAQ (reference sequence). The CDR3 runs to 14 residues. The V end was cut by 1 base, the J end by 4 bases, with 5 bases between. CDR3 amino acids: CASSLESYNSPLHF. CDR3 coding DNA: TGTGCCAGCAGCTTAGAGTCGTATAATTCACCCCTCCACTTT.

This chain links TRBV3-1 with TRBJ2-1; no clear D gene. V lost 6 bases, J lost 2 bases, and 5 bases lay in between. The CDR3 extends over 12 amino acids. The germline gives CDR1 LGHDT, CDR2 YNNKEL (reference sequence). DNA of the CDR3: TGTGCCAGCAGTTTCACCTACAATGAGCAGTTCTTC. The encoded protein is CASSFTYNEQFF.

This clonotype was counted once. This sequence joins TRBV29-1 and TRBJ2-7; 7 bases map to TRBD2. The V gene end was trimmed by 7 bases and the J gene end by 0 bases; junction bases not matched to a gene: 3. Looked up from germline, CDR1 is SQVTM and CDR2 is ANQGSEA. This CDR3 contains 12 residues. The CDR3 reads CSAGGISYEQYF. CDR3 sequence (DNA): TGCAGCGCCGGGGGGATCTCCTACGAGCAGTACTTC.

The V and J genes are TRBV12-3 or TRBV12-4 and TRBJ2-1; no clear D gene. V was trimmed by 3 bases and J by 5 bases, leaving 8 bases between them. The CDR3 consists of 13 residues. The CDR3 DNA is TGTGCCAGCAGTTTGAAACTCCACAATGAGCAGTTCTTC. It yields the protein CASSLKLHNEQFF.

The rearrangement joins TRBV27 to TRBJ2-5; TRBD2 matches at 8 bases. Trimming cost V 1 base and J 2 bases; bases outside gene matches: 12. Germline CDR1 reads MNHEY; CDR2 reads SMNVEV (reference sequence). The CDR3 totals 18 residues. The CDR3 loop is CASSLYPRVAGSQETQYF. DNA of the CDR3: TGTGCCAGCAGTTTATACCCCCGGGTAGCGGGGTCTCAAGAGACCCAGTACTTC.

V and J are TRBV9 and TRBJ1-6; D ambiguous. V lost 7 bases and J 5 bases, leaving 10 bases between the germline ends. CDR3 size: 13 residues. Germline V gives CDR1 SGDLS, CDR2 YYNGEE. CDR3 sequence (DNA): TGTGCCAGCCACACCGAGGATAATTCACCCCTCCACTTT. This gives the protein CASHTEDNSPLHF.

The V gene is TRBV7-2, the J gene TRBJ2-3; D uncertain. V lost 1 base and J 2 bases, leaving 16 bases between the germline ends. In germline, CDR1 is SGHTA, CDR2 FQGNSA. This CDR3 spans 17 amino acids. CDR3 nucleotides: TGTGCCAGCAGCTTAGGTCTCTCTAGATTACTCACAGATACGCAGTATTTT. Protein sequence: CASSLGLSRLLTDTQYF.

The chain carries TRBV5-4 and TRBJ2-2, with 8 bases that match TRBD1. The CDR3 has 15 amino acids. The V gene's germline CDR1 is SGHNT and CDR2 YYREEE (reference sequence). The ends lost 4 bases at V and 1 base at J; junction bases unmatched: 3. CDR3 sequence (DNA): TGTGCCAGCAGCGACAGGGGCAAGAACACCGGGGAGCTGTTTTTT. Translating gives CASSDRGKNTGELFF.

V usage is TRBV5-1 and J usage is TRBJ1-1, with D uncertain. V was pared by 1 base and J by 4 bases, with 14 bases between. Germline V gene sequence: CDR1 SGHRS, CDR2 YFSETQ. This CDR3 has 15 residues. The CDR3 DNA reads TGCGCCAGCAGCTTGTTTCGGGAGGGTGGCACTGAAGCTTTCTTT. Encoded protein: CASSLFREGGTEAFF.

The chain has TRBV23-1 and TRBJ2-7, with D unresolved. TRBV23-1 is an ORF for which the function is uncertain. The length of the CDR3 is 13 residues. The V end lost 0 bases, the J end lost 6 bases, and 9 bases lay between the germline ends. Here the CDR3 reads CASSQSGWPEQYF. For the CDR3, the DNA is TGCGCCAGCAGTCAATCAGGATGGCCCGAGCAGTACTTC.

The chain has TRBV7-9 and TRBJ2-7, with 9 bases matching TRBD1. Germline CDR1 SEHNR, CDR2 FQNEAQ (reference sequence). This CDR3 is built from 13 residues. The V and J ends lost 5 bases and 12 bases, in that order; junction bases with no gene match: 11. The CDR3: CASSLSSGTGPYF. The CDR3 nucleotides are TGTGCCAGCAGCCTCTCATCCGGGACAGGGCCGTACTTC.

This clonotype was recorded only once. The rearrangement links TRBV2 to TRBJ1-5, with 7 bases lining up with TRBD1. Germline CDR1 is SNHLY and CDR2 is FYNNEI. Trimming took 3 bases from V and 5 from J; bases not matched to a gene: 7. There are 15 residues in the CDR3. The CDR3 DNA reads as TGTGCCAGCAGTGACGCGACAGGGCAGCATCAGCCCCAGCATTTT. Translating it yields CASSDATGQHQPQHF.

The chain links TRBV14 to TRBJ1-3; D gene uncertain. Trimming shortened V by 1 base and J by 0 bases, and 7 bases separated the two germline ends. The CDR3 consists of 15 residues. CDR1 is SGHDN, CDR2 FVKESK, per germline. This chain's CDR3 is CASSQVQPSGNTIYF. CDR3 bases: TGTGCCAGCAGCCAAGTACAGCCCTCTGGAAACACCATATATTTT.